Listed here are 21 T cell receptor beta chains from one sample, sequenced in a study of T cell repertoires in ileal Crohn's disease. Libraries were prepared by immunoSEQ multiplex PCR; TCRdb keeps only in-frame clonotypes and omits some of them. The sample contains about 14,000 clones, about 73% of which appear only once. Sequencing input: ileal tissue. The receptors were sampled from an adult with Crohn's disease.

The chain joins TRBV6-5 to TRBJ1-1, with D perhaps TRBD1 (5 bases). Per the germline V gene, CDR1 is MNHEY and CDR2 is SVGAGI. The CDR3 extends over 13 amino acids. V was shortened by 2 bases and J by 11 bases, with 15 bases between the two germline ends. The CDR3, as DNA: TGTGCCAGCAGTTACGATCTGGGGCAGAAGGCTTTCTTT. It codes for CASSYDLGQKAFF.

This rearrangement joins TRBV4-2 to TRBJ1-3, with a weak D call TRBD1 (5 bases). In germline, CDR1 is LGHNA, CDR2 YNFKEQ. With 0 bases removed from V and 1 base from J, the gap between germline ends came to 10 bases. This CDR3 spans 16 amino acids. The CDR3 DNA reads TGTGCCAGCAGCCAAGATGGGAGGACATCTGGAAACACCATATATTTT. Encoded protein: CASSQDGRTSGNTIYF.

The chain links TRBV18 to TRBJ2-1, with TRBD2 matching 8 bases. Per germline, CDR1 KGHSH and CDR2 LQKENI. J lost 10 bases, V lost 6 bases, and 20 bases had no gene match. The CDR3 consists of 17 residues. CDR3 amino acids: CASSQKAGASLREEQFF. CDR3 sequence (DNA): TGTGCCAGCTCTCAAAAAGCGGGGGCCTCCCTACGGGAAGAGCAGTTCTTC.

The rearrangement links TRBV7-2 to TRBJ2-5; D gene unclear. The CDR3 runs to 15 residues. With 5 bases removed from V and 4 bases from J, the gap between germline ends came to 17 bases. The germline V gene encodes CDR1 SGHTA and CDR2 FQGNSA. This CDR3 reads CASSPSRGVGETQYF. The DNA for the CDR3 is TGTGCCAGCAGCCCTAGTCGCGGAGTCGGAGAGACCCAGTACTTC.

The V call is TRBV2, the J call TRBJ2-5; 9 bases fit TRBD1. Gene TRBJ2-7 matches the end of the DNA better, so the J call may be wrong. Germline CDR1 and CDR2: SNHLY and FYNNEI. The CDR3 is 14 residues long. This CDR3 reads CASSVTGGTYEQYF. The CDR3 DNA follows: TGTGCCAGCAGTGTTACAGGGGGCACTTACGAGCAGTACTTC.

The chain uses TRBV6-5 and TRBJ2-7; 8 positions match TRBD1. V was clipped by 6 bases and J by 3 bases; unmatched bases: 4. Germline CDR1 reads MNHEY; CDR2 reads SVGAGI. CDR3 length: 13 residues. The CDR3 reads CASSGDRGYEQYF. CDR3 nucleotides: TGTGCCAGCAGCGGAGACAGGGGCTACGAGCAGTACTTC.

J is TRBJ1-2 and V is TRBV4-1; no firm D call. The V end lost 0 bases, the J end lost 0 bases, and 5 bases lay between the germline ends. This CDR3 is 14 amino acids long. CDR1 MGHRA and CDR2 YSYEKL come from the germline V gene. This chain's CDR3 is CASSQERANYGYTF. CDR3 DNA sequence: TGCGCCAGCAGCCAAGAACGGGCTAACTATGGCTACACCTTC.

V and J are TRBV15 and TRBJ2-1; 7 positions agree with TRBD1. Germline CDR1 LNHNV, CDR2 YYDKDF (reference sequence). The V segment lost 3 bases and the J segment 2 bases; nucleotides outside the gene matches: 4. This CDR3 is built from 15 residues. The CDR3 reads CATSSNRGTYNEQFF. Here the CDR3 DNA reads TGTGCCACCAGCAGTAACAGGGGCACCTACAATGAGCAGTTCTTC.

V usage is TRBV7-3 and J usage is TRBJ1-4; tentative D call: TRBD1 (5 bases). The CDR3 spans 15 residues. Germline CDR1 reads SGHTA; CDR2 reads FQGTGA. V was clipped by 2 bases and J by 0 bases, with 7 bases between them. The CDR3 bases are TGTGCCAGCAGCTTACAGGGAACAACTAATGAAAAACTGTTTTTT. Protein product: CASSLQGTTNEKLFF.

The chain employs TRBV27 and TRBJ1-5; the D is unclear. CDR3 length: 12 amino acids. The V gene's germline CDR1 is MNHEY and CDR2 SMNVEV (reference sequence). Trimming removed 3 bases at V and 6 bases at J, with 6 bases between. CDR3 in DNA: TGTGCCAGCAGTTTTTTAGGTCAGCCCCAGCATTTT. The encoded protein is CASSFLGQPQHF.

The rearrangement uses TRBV27 and TRBJ2-1; D remains ambiguous. V dropped 6 bases and J dropped 6 bases, with 15 bases sitting between them. Germline V gene data show CDR1 as MNHEY and CDR2 as SMNVEV (reference sequence). This CDR3 region has 14 residues. CDR3 nucleotide sequence: TGTGCCAGCAGCGCGATTCTGACCCTCAATGAGCAGTTCTTC. Its translation: CASSAILTLNEQFF.

This clone was detected only once. V and J are TRBV6-5 and TRBJ1-5, with a possible D match to TRBD1 (6 bases). There are 15 residues in the CDR3. The V end lost 6 bases, the J end lost 0 bases, and 12 bases lay between the germline ends. From germline, CDR1 is MNHEY and CDR2 SVGAGI. CDR3 DNA sequence: TGTGCCAGCAGCCGGACAGTTTATAGCAATCAGCCCCAGCATTTT. This gives the protein CASSRTVYSNQPQHF.

The rearrangement joins TRBV7-9 to TRBJ1-1; D uncertain. This CDR3 is 14 amino acids long. V lost 6 bases to trimming and J lost 1 base, with 12 bases between them. Germline loops: CDR1 SEHNR, CDR2 FQNEAQ (reference sequence). The CDR3 reads CASSPSTQNTEAFF. DNA of the CDR3: TGTGCCAGCAGTCCTTCAACTCAGAACACTGAAGCTTTCTTT. The whole variable domain, filled in from reference TRBV7-9 and TRBJ1-1, reads DTGVSQNPRHKITKRGQNVTFRCDPISEHNRLYWYRQTLGQGPEFLTYFQNEAQLEKSRLLSDRFSAERPKGSFSTLEIQRTEQGDSAMYLCASSPSTQNTEAFFGQGTRLTVV.

This chain connects TRBV6-1 to TRBJ2-7, with a weak D call TRBD1 (6 bases). The V gene's germline CDR1 is MNHNS and CDR2 SASEGT. V lost 5 bases, J lost 0 bases, and 11 bases lay in between. This CDR3 comprises 14 residues. The CDR3 reads CASSWGTPSYEQYF. For the CDR3, the DNA is TGTGCCAGCAGTTGGGGGACACCCTCCTACGAGCAGTACTTC.

The CDR3 nucleotides read TGTGCCAGCAGCTTATTGTACGGAAGCTCCTACGAGCAGTACTTC. Protein product: CASSLLYGSSYEQYF. The J gene is TRBJ2-7, the V gene TRBV11-2; unclear D gene. Per germline, CDR1 SGHAT and CDR2 FQNNGV. The CDR3 loop spans 15 amino acids. V shed 2 bases and J shed 0 bases, with 11 bases lying between them.

V gene TRBV7-8 combines with J gene TRBJ2-5; no firm D call. This CDR3 contains 13 residues. Germline V gives CDR1 SGHVS, CDR2 FQNEAQ. Trimming shortened V by 4 bases and J by 5 bases, and 11 bases separated the two germline ends. CDR3 sequence: CASSSGPRETQYF. In nucleotides, the CDR3 is TGTGCCAGCAGCTCTGGTCCCCGGGAGACCCAGTACTTC.

The CDR3 protein is CASSRGLAGVVDTQYF. The CDR3 coding sequence is TGTGCCAGCAGCCGAGGACTAGCGGGGGTGGTAGATACGCAGTATTTT. The chain combines TRBV11-2 with TRBJ2-3; 13 bases fit TRBD2. V was clipped by 5 bases and J by 5 bases; unmatched bases: 7. Germline loops: CDR1 SGHAT, CDR2 FQNNGV. This CDR3 has 16 residues.

Regarding this clone: This specimen includes other DNA sequences encoding the same CDR3. This sequence joins TRBV5-1 and TRBJ2-7, with unresolved D. The V gene's germline CDR1 is SGHRS and CDR2 YFSETQ. Trimming stripped 0 bases from V and 0 bases from J, with 4 bases between. This CDR3 comprises 13 residues. DNA for the CDR3: TGCGCCAGCAGCTTGGGGAGCTCCTACGAGCAGTACTTC. It yields the protein CASSLGSSYEQYF.

The table lists this clone with a few counts. V usage is TRBV7-8 and J usage is TRBJ1-2; 8 bases are shared with TRBD1. CDR1 and CDR2 (germline): SGHVS, FQNEAQ. The CDR3 is 15 residues long. V lost 5 bases, J lost 2 bases, and 7 bases stayed unmatched. The CDR3 sequence: CASSIQGAGNYGYTF. CDR3 in DNA: TGTGCCAGCAGCATTCAGGGGGCGGGAAACTATGGCTACACCTTC.

The rearrangement uses TRBV4-2 and TRBJ2-2; D is unclear. In germline, CDR1 is LGHNA, CDR2 YNFKEQ. Trimming left V 5 bases short and J 3 bases short, with 7 bases between. There are 13 residues in the CDR3. The CDR3 DNA sequence: TGTGCCAGCAGCGGCCTTTACACCGGGGAGCTGTTTTTT. Residues: CASSGLYTGELFF.

This chain connects TRBV27 to TRBJ1-1; D unclear. This CDR3 has 14 residues. V lost 6 bases and J 1 base, leaving 12 bases between the germline ends. CDR1 is MNHEY, CDR2 SMNVEV, per germline (reference sequence). DNA for the CDR3: TGTGCCAGCAGCTTTCGCTCAGGGAACACTGAAGCTTTCTTT. This sequence encodes CASSFRSGNTEAFF.